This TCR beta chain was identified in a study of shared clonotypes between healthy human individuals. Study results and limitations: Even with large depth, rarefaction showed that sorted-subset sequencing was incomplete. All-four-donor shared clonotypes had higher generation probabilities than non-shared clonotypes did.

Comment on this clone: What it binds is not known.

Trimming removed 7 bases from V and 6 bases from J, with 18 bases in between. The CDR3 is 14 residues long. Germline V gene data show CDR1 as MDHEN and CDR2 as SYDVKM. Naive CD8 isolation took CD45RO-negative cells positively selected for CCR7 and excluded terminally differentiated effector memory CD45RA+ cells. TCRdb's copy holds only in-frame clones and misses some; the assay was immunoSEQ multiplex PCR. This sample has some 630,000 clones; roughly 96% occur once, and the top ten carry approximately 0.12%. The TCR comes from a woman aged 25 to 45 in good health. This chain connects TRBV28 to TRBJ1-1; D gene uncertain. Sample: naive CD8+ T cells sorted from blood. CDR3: CASTLSGGYAEAFF. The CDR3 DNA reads TGTGCCAGCACTCTGTCGGGTGGGTACGCTGAAGCTTTCTTT.